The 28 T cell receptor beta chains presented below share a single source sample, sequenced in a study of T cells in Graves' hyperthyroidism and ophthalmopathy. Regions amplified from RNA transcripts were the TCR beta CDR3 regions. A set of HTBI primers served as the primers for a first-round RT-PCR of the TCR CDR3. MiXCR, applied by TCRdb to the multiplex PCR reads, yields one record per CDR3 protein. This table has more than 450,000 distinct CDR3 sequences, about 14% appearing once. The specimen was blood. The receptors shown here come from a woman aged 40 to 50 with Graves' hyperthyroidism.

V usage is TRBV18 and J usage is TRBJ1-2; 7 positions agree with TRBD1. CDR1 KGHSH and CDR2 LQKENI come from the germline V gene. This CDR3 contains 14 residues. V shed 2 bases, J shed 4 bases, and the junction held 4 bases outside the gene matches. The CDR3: CASSPARDSYGYTF. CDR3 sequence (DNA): TGTGCCAGCTCACCAGCCCGGGACAGCTATGGCTACACCTTC.

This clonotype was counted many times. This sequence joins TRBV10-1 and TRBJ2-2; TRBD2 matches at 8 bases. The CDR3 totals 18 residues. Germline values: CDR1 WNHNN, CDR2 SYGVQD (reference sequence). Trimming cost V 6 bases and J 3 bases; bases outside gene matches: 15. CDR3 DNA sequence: TGCGCCAGCAGCGCCCAAAATACCGGGAGGGAATACACCGGGGAGCTGTTTTTT. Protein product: CASSAQNTGREYTGELFF.

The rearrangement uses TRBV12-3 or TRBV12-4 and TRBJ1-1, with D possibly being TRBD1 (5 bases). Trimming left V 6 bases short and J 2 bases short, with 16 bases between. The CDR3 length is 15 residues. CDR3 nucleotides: TGTGCCAGCAGACTGACCTTTGGGGCAAACACTGAAGCTTTCTTT. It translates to CASRLTFGANTEAFF.

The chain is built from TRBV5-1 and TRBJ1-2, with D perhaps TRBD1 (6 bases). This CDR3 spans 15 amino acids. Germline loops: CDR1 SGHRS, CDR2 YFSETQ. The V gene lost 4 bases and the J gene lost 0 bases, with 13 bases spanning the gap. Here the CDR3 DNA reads TGCGCCAGCAGCCCCCGGACAGCCACTAACTATGGCTACACCTTC. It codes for CASSPRTATNYGYTF.

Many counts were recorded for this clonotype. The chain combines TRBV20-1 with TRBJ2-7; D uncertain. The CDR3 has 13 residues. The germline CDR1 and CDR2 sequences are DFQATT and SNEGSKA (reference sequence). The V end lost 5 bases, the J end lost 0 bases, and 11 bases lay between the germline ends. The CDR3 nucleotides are TGCAGTGCTCTGACATTTAGCTCCTACGAGCAGTACTTC. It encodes CSALTFSSYEQYF.

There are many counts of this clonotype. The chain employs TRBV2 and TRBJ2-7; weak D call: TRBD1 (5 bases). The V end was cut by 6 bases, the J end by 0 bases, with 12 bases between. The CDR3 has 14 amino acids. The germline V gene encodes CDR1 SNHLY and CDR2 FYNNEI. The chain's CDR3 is CASRMTDFSYEQYF. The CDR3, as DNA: TGTGCCAGCAGGATGACAGACTTCTCCTACGAGCAGTACTTC.

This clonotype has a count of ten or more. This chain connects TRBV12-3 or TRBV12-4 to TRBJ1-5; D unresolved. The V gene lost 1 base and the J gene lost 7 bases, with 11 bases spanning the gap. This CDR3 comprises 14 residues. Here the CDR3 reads CASSLGTSGQPQHF. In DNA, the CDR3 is TGTGCCAGCAGTTTAGGGACGAGTGGCCAGCCCCAGCATTTT.

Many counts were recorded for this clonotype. This CDR3 is CSARDYSLAGVGYNEQFF. CDR3 sequence (DNA): TGCAGTGCTAGAGATTATTCCCTAGCGGGGGTTGGGTACAATGAGCAGTTCTTC. J is TRBJ2-1 and V is TRBV20-1; 10 bases fit TRBD2. In germline, CDR1 is DFQATT, CDR2 SNEGSKA (reference sequence). CDR3 size: 18 residues. The J segment lost 4 bases and the V segment lost 0 bases, leaving 12 bases of the junction unmatched.

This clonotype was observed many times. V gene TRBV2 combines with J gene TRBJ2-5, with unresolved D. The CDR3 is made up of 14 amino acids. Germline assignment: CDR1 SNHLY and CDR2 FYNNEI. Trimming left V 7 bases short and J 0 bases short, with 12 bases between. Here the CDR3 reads CASNLGLHQETQYF. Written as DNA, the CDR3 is TGTGCCAGCAACCTTGGTCTGCACCAAGAGACCCAGTACTTC.

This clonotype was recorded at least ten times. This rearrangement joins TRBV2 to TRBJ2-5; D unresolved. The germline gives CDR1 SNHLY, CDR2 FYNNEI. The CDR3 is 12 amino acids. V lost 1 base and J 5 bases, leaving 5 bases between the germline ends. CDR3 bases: TGTGCCAGCAGTGAAGTAGCTGAGACCCAGTACTTC. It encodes CASSEVAETQYF.

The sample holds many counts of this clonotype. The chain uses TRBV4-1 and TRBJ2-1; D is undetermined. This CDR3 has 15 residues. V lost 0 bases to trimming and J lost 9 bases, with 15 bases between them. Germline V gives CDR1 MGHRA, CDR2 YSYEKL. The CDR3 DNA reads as TGCGCCAGCAGCCAAGATTTAGGCTTAGGGTCTGAGCAGTTCTTC. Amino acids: CASSQDLGLGSEQFF.

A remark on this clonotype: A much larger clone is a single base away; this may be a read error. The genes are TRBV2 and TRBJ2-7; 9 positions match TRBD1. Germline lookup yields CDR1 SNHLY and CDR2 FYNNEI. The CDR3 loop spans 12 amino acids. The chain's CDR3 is CASDTGGYEQHF. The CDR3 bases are TGTGCCAGCGATACAGGGGGCTACGAGCAGCACTTC.

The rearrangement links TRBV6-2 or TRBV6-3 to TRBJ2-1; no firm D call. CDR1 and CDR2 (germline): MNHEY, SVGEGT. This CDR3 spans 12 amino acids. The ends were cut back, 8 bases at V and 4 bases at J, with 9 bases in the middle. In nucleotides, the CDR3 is TGTGCCAGCGAATGGATTTACAATGAGCAGTTCTTC. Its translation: CASEWIYNEQFF.

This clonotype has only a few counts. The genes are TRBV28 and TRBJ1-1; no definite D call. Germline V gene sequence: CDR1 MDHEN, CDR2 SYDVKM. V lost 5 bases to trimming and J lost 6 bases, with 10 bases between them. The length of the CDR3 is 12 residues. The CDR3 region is CASSMRGAEAFF. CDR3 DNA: TGTGCCAGCAGTATGCGAGGAGCTGAAGCTTTCTTT.

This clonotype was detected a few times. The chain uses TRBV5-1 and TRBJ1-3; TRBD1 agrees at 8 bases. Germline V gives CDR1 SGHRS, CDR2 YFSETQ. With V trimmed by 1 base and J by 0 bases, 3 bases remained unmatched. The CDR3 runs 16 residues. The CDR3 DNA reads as TGCGCCAGCAGCTTGACAGGGGGTTTCTCTGGAAACACCATATATTTT. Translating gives CASSLTGGFSGNTIYF.

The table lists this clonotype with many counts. CDR3 region: CASSPTAPREPQHF. The CDR3 coding sequence is TGTGCCAGCAGCCCCACAGCTCCCAGGGAGCCCCAGCATTTT. The chain links TRBV28 to TRBJ1-5; D possibly corresponds to TRBD1 (5 bases). Looked up from germline, CDR1 is MDHEN and CDR2 is SYDVKM. CDR3 length: 14 amino acids. The ends were cut back, 6 bases at V and 8 bases at J, with 17 bases in the middle.

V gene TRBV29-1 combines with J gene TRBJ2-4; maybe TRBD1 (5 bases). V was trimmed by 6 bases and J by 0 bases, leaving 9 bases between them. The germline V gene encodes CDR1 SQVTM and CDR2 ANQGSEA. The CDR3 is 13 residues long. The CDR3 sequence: CSVSRGAKNIQYF. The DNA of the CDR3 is TGCAGCGTGTCAAGGGGAGCCAAAAACATTCAGTACTTC.

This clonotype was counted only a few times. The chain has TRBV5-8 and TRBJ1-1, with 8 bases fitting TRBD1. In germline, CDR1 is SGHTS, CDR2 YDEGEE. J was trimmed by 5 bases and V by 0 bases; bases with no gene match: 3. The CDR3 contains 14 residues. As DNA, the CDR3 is TGTGCCAGCAGCTTGGGGACAGGGTGGACTGAAGCTTTCTTT. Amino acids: CASSLGTGWTEAFF.

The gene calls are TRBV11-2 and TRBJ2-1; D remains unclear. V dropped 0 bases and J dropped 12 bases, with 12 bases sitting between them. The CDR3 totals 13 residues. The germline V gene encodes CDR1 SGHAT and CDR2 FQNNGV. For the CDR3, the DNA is TGTGCCAGCAGCTTAGATAATTTGCTGGGGCAGTTCTTC. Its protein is CASSLDNLLGQFF.

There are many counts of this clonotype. The CDR3 sequence: CASSAGQGAIHEQYF. For the CDR3, the DNA is TGTGCCAGCAGTGCGGGACAGGGGGCGATCCACGAGCAGTACTTC. The V call is TRBV28, the J call TRBJ2-7; 12 bases align to TRBD1. The CDR3 runs 15 residues. The germline CDR1 and CDR2 sequences are MDHEN and SYDVKM. The junction had 7 bases not matched to a gene; V was cut back by 5 bases and J by 5 bases.

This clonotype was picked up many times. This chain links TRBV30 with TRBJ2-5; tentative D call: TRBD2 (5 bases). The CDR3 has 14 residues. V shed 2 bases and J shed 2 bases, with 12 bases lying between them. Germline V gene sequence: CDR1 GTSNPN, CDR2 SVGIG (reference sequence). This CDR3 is CAWSRGLGQETQYF. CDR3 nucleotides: TGTGCCTGGAGTAGAGGGTTAGGGCAAGAGACCCAGTACTTC.

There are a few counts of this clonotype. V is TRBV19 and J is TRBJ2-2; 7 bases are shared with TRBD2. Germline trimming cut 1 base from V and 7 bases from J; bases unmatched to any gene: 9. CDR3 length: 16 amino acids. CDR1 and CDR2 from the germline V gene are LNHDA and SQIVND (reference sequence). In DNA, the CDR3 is TGTGCCAGTAGTATAGTGAGGGGAGGGCCCGTCGGGGAGCTGTTTTTT. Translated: CASSIVRGGPVGELFF.

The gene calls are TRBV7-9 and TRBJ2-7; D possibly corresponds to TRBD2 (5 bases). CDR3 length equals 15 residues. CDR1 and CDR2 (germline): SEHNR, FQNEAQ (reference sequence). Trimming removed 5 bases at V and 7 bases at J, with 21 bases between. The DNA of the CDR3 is TGTGCCAGCAGCCCAGTCCCGGACCACCCGGGGGAGCAGTACTTC. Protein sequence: CASSPVPDHPGEQYF.

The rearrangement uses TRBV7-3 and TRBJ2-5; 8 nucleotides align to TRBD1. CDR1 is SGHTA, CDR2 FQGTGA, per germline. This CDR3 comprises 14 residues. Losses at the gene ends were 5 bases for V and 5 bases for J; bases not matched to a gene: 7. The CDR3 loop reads CASSTQGASETQYF. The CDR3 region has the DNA TGTGCCAGCAGCACCCAGGGGGCCAGTGAGACCCAGTACTTC.

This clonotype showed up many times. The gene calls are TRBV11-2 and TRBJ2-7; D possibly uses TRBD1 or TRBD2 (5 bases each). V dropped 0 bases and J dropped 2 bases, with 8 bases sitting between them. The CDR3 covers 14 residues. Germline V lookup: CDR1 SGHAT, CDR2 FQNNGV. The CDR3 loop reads CASSLDPGPYEQYF. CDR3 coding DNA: TGTGCCAGCAGCTTAGATCCGGGGCCCTACGAGCAGTACTTC. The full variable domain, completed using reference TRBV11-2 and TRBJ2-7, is EAGVAQSPRYKIIEKRQSVAFWCNPISGHATLYWYQQILGQGPKLLIQFQNNGVVDDSQLPKDRFSAERLKGVDSTLKIQPAKLEDSAVYLCASSLDPGPYEQYFGPGTRLTVT.

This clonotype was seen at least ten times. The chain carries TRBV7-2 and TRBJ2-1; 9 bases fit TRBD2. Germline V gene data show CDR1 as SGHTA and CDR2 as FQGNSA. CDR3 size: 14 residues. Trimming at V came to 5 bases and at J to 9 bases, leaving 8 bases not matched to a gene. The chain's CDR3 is CASSQAGGRGEQFF. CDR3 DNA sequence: TGTGCCAGCAGCCAAGCGGGAGGACGAGGTGAGCAGTTCTTC.

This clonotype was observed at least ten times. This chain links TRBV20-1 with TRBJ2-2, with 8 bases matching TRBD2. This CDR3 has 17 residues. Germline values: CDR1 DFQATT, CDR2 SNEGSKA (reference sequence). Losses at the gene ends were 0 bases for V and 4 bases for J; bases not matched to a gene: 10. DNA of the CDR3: TGCAGTGCTAGAGACCGGATAGCGGGATCGACCACCGGGGAGCTGTTTTTT. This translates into CSARDRIAGSTTGELFF.

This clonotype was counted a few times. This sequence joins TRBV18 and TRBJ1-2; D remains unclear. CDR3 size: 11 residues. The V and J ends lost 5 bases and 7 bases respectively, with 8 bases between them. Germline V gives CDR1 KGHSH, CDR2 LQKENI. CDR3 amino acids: CASSYRFGYTF. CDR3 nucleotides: TGTGCCAGCTCATACCGGTTTGGCTACACCTTC.